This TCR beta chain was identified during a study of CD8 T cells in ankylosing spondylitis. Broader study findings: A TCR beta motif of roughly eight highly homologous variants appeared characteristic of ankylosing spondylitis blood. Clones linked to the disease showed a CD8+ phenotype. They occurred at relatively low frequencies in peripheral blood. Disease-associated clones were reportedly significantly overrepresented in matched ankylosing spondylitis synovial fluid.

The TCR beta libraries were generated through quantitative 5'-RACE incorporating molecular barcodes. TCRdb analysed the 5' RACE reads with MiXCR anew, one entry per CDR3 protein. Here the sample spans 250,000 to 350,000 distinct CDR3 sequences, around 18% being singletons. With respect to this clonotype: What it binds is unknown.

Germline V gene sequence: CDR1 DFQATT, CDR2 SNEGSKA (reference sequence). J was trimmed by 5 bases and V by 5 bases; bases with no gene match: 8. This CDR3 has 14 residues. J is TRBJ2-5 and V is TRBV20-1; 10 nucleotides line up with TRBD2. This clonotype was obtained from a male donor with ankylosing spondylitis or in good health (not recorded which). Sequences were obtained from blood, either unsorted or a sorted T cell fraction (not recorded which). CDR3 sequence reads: CSAQRGGGGETQYF. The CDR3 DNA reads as TGCAGTGCTCAGCGGGGGGGCGGAGGGGAGACCCAGTACTTC.